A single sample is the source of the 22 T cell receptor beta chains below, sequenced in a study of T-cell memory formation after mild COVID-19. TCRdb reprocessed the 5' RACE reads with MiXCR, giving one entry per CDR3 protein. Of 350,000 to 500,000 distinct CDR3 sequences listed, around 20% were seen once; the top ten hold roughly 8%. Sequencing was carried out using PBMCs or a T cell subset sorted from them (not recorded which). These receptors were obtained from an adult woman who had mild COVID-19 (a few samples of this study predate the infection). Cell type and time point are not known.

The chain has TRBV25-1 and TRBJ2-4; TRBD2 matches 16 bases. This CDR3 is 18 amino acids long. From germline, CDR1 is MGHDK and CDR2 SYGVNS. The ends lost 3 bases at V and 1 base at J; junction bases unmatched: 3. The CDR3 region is CASSDGTSGRVAKNIQYF. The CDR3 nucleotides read TGTGCCAGCAGTGACGGGACTAGCGGGAGGGTGGCCAAAAACATTCAGTACTTC.

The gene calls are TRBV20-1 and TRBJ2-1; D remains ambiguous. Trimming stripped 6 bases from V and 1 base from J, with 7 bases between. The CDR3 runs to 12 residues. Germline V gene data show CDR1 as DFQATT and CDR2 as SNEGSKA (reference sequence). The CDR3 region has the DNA TGCAGTGCCCTCAGGTCCTACAATGAGCAGTTCTTC. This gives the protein CSALRSYNEQFF.

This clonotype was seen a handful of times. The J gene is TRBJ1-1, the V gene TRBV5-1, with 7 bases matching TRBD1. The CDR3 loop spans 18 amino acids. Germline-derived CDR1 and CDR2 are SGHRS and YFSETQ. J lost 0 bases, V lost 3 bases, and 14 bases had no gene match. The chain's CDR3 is CASSWIRTGVSVNTEAFF. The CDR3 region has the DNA TGCGCCAGCAGCTGGATCCGGACAGGTGTGTCCGTGAACACTGAAGCTTTCTTT.

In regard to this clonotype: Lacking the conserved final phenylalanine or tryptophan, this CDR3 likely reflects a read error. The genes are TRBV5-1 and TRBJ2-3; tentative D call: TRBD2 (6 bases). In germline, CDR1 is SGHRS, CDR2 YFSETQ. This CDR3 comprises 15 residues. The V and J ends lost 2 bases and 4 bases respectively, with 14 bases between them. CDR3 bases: TGCGCCAGCAGCTTTTCGCGGGGAGGCGCAGATACGCAGTATTCT. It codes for CASSFSRGGADTQYS.

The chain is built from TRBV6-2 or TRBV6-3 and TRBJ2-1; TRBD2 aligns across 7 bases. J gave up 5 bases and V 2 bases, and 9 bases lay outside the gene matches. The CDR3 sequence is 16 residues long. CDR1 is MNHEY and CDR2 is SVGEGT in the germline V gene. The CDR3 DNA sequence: TGTGCCAGCAGTTACCGGCGCGGGAGTACCGACAATGAGCAGTTCTTC. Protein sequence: CASSYRRGSTDNEQFF.

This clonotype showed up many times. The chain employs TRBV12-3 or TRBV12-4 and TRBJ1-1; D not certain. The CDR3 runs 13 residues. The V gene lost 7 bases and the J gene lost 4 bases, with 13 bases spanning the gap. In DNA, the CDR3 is TGTGCCAGCACGCTTATAGTCGCCACTGAAGCTTTCTTT. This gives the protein CASTLIVATEAFF.

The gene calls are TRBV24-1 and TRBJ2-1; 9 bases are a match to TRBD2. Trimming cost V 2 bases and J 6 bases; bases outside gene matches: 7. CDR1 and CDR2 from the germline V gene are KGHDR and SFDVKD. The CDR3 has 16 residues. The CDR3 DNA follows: TGTGCCACCAGTGATTCCCTTAGCGGGAGAACCAATGAGCAGTTCTTC. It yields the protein CATSDSLSGRTNEQFF.

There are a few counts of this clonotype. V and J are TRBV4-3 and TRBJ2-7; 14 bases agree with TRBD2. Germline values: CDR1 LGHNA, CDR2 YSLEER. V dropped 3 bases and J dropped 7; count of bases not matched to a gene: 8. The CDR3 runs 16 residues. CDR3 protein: CASSQSGLAGGEEQYF. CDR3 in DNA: TGCGCCAGCAGCCAGTCCGGACTAGCGGGAGGCGAAGAGCAGTACTTC.

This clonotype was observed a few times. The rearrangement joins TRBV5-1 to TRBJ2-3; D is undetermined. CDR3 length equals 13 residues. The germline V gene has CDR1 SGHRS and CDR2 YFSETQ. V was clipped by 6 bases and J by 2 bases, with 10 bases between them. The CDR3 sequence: CASKTQPTDTQYF. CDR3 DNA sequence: TGCGCCAGCAAGACGCAGCCCACAGATACGCAGTATTTT.

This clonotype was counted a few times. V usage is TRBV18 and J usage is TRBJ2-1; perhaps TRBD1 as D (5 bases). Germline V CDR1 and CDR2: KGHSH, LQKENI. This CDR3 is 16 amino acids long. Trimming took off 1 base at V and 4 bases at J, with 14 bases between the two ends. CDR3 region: CASSPLMQGAYNEQFF. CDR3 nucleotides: TGTGCCAGCTCACCACTTATGCAGGGCGCATACAATGAGCAGTTCTTC.

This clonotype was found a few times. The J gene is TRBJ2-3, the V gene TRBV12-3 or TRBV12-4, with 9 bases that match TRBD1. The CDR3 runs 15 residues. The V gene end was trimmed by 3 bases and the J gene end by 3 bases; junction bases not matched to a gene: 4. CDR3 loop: CASSFLGQGTDTQYF. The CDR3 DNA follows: TGTGCCAGCAGTTTTTTGGGACAGGGTACAGATACGCAGTATTTT.

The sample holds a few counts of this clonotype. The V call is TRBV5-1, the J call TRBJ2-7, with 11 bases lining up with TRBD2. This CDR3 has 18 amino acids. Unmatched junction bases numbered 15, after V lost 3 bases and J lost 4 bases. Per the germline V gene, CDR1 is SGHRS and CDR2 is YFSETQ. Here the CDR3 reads CASSSRVGASGRKYEQYF. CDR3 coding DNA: TGCGCCAGCAGCTCAAGGGTCGGAGCTAGCGGGAGGAAGTACGAGCAGTACTTC.

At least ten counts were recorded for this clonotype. In DNA, the CDR3 is TGTGCCAGCAGTTACGGGGTAGGGGCAGATACGCAGTATTTT. Its translation is CASSYGVGADTQYF. The chain joins TRBV27 to TRBJ2-3; tentatively, D is TRBD1 or TRBD2 (5 bases each). Germline V gene data show CDR1 as MNHEY and CDR2 as SMNVEV (reference sequence). The CDR3 sequence is 14 residues long. Deletions cut 4 bases from V and 4 bases from J, with 12 bases between.

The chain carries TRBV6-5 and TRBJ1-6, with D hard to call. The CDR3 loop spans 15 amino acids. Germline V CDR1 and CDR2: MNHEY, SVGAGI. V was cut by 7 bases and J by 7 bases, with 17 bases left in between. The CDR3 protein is CASMPRSSGNSPLHF. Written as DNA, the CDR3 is TGTGCCAGCATGCCGCGGTCCTCGGGGAATTCACCCCTCCACTTT.

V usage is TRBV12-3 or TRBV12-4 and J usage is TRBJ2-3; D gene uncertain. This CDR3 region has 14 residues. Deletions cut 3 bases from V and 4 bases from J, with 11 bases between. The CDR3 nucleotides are TGTGCCAGCAGTTTTTCAGCGTTCGCAGATACGCAGTATTTT. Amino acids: CASSFSAFADTQYF.

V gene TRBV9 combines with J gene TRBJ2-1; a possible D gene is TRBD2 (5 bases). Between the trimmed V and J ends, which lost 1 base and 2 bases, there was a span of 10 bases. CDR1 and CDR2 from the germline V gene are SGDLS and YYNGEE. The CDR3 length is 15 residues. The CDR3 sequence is CASSVSGDPYNEQFF. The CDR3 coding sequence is TGTGCCAGCAGCGTATCCGGGGATCCCTACAATGAGCAGTTCTTC.

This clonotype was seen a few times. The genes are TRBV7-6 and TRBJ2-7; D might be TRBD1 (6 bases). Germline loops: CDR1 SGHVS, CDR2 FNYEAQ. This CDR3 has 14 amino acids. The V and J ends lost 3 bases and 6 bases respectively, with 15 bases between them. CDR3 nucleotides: TGTGCCAGCAGCTTCGCAGGGGAAGTCGGCGAGCAGTACTTC. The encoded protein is CASSFAGEVGEQYF.

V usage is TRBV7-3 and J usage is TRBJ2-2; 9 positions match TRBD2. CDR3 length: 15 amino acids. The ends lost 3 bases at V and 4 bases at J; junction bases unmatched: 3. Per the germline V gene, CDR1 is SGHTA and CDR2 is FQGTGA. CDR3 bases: TGTGCCAGCAGCTTGGGGCGGGAGGGCACCGGGGAGCTGTTTTTT. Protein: CASSLGREGTGELFF.

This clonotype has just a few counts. CDR3: CASSQDTDLTGAPFQFF. In nucleotides, the CDR3 is TGTGCCAGCAGCCAAGATACGGACCTGACAGGGGCACCTTTTCAGTTCTTC. This chain connects TRBV3-1 to TRBJ2-1, with 8 bases aligning to TRBD1. CDR1 is LGHDT and CDR2 is YNNKEL in the germline V gene (reference sequence). The V gene end was trimmed by 0 bases and the J gene end by 13 bases; junction bases not matched to a gene: 17. The CDR3 is 17 amino acids.

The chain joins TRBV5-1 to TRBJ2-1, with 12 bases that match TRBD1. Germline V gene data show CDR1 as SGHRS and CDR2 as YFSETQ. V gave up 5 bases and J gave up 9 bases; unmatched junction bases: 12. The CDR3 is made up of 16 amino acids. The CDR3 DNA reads TGCGCCAGCAGGTGGAGCATGGGGACAGGGGGCACTGAGCAGTTCTTC. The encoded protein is CASRWSMGTGGTEQFF.

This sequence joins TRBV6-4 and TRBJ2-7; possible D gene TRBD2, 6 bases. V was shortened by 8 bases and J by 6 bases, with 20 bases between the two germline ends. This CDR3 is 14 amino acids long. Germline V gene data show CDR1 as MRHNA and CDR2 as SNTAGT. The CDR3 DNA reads TGTGCCAGCCAGTGGGGGAGACGCGGGACCGAGCAGTACTTC. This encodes CASQWGRRGTEQYF.

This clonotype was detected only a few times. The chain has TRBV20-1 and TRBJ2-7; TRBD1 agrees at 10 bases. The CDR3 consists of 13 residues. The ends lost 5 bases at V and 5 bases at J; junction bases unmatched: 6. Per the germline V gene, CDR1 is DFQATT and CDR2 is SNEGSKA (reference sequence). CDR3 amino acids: CSASGQGFHEQYF. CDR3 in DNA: TGCAGTGCTTCGGGACAGGGGTTCCACGAGCAGTACTTC.